These 27 T cell receptor beta chains originate from one sample sequenced in a study of graft-versus-host responses after intestinal transplantation. Method: immunoSEQ multiplex PCR; TCRdb's copy keeps in-frame clones and lacks some. The table includes about 21,000 clones, 40% to 50% detected once. Irradiated, violet-dye-labeled stimulators (about 200,000) were plated alongside about 200,000 CFSE-labeled responders. The source material was alloreactive CD8+ T cells from a mixed lymphocyte reaction culture, sampled before intestinal transplant. The sample's subset: CFSE-low proliferating T cells sorted from roughly six-day pre-transplant mixed lymphocyte reaction (GvH or HvG direction). The receptors originated from a human patient who received an intestinal transplant.

The J gene is TRBJ2-7, the V gene TRBV4-1; D gene uncertain. The CDR3 is made up of 15 amino acids. Germline V gene sequence: CDR1 MGHRA, CDR2 YSYEKL. The ends were cut back, 2 bases at V and 0 bases at J, with 11 bases in the middle. The CDR3: CASSQTQTASYEQYF. CDR3 bases: TGCGCCAGCAGCCAAACTCAAACAGCCTCCTACGAGCAGTACTTC.

The chain carries TRBV19 and TRBJ1-1; D might be TRBD1 (5 bases). Looked up from germline, CDR1 is LNHDA and CDR2 is SQIVND (reference sequence). The CDR3 is 15 amino acids. Trimming pared 6 bases from V and 3 bases from J, leaving 17 bases between. CDR3 loop: CASRTHGGLDTEAFF. In DNA, the CDR3 is TGTGCCAGTAGAACCCACGGGGGGTTGGACACTGAAGCTTTCTTT.

The chain is built from TRBV7-2 and TRBJ2-7, with 11 bases identical to TRBD2. The V and J ends lost 1 base and 5 bases, in that order; junction bases with no gene match: 4. In germline, CDR1 is SGHTA, CDR2 FQGNSA. The CDR3 is made up of 15 amino acids. The CDR3 here is CASSLVGTSGNEQYF. The CDR3 DNA is TGTGCCAGCAGCTTAGTAGGGACTAGCGGAAACGAGCAGTACTTC.

This chain connects TRBV6-5 to TRBJ2-7; D possibly corresponds to TRBD1 (5 bases). Germline V lookup: CDR1 MNHEY, CDR2 SVGAGI. The CDR3 runs 14 residues. Trimming stripped 2 bases from V and 7 bases from J, with 15 bases between. CDR3 region: CASSYVTGSGEQYF. As DNA, the CDR3 is TGTGCCAGCAGTTACGTTACAGGATCTGGGGAGCAGTACTTC.

The chain recombines TRBV29-1 with TRBJ2-7; 10 nucleotides agree with TRBD1. This CDR3 region has 15 residues. The germline V gene has CDR1 SQVTM and CDR2 ANQGSEA. V was clipped by 5 bases and J by 7 bases; unmatched bases: 14. The CDR3 DNA reads as TGCAGCGTTCGTGAGTTGGGGACAGGGGCTAGGGAGCAGTACTTC. Protein: CSVRELGTGAREQYF.

This chain joins TRBV28 and TRBJ2-7, with a possible D match to TRBD1 (5 bases). Per germline, CDR1 MDHEN and CDR2 SYDVKM. Trimming took 6 bases from V and 6 from J, leaving 15 bases between them. This CDR3 spans 13 amino acids. In DNA, the CDR3 is TGTGCCAGCAGACATCAGGGTTCTGGCGAGCAGTACTTC. As protein: CASRHQGSGEQYF.

This chain uses TRBV15 with TRBJ1-1, with D maybe TRBD1 (5 bases). The CDR3 length is 13 residues. The germline V gene has CDR1 LNHNV and CDR2 YYDKDF (reference sequence). The V end lost 3 bases, the J end lost 8 bases, and 13 bases lay between the germline ends. For the CDR3, the DNA is TGTGCCACCAGCAGGGATCGACAGACCGAAGCTTTCTTT. Translation: CATSRDRQTEAFF.

V gene TRBV27 combines with J gene TRBJ2-1; D unclear. The CDR3 has 12 amino acids. With 3 bases removed from V and 9 bases from J, the gap between germline ends came to 9 bases. The germline V gene has CDR1 MNHEY and CDR2 SMNVEV (reference sequence). The CDR3 loop is CASSFGLGEQFF. The CDR3 region has the DNA TGTGCCAGCAGTTTCGGGCTCGGTGAGCAGTTCTTC.

This clone appeared a single time. This chain joins TRBV5-1 and TRBJ2-1; D may match TRBD1 or TRBD2 (6 bases each). CDR3 length: 16 residues. The germline CDR1 and CDR2 sequences are SGHRS and YFSETQ. Trimming cost V 0 bases and J 3 bases, with 13 bases left between them. The CDR3 loop is CASSLDSGAGYNEQFF. CDR3 nucleotides: TGCGCCAGCAGCTTGGATTCGGGGGCCGGCTACAATGAGCAGTTCTTC.

The CDR3 bases are TGTGCCAGCAGTGCCACTAGCGGGAGATACAATGAGCAGTTCTTC. Translation: CASSATSGRYNEQFF. The chain has TRBV6-5 and TRBJ2-1; TRBD2 matches at 11 bases. This CDR3 spans 15 amino acids. V lost 5 bases to trimming and J lost 4 bases; unmatched junction nucleotides: 4. Germline CDR1 reads MNHEY; CDR2 reads SVGAGI.

The V call is TRBV28, the J call TRBJ2-2; D is uncertain. Trimming took off 7 bases at V and 5 bases at J, with 11 bases between the two ends. Looked up from germline, CDR1 is MDHEN and CDR2 is SYDVKM. The CDR3 runs 13 residues. The CDR3 loop is CASNNLVTGELFF. In DNA form, the CDR3 reads TGTGCCAGCAACAATCTAGTTACCGGGGAGCTGTTTTTT.

Remarks on this clone: One junction end does not reproduce the germline sequence, and a read error may be involved. V and J are TRBV6-5 and TRBJ2-3; TRBD2 aligns across 9 bases. Germline lookup yields CDR1 MNHEY and CDR2 SVGAGI. The CDR3 extends over 16 amino acids. CDR3 in amino acids: CASSYARGLATDAQYF. In DNA, the CDR3 is TGTGCCAGCAGTTACGCGAGGGGACTAGCAACAGATGCGCAGTATTTT.

J is TRBJ2-7 and V is TRBV14, with TRBD1 as a possible D gene (5 bases). Germline assignment: CDR1 SGHDN and CDR2 FVKESK. This CDR3 region has 15 residues. V was trimmed by 1 base and J by 0 bases, leaving 10 bases between them. CDR3 sequence reads: CASSQGGRYSYEQYF. The DNA of the CDR3 is TGTGCCAGCAGCCAAGGGGGCAGGTACTCCTACGAGCAGTACTTC. Using reference TRBV14 and TRBJ2-7 for the parts outside the CDR3, the full variable domain is EAGVTQFPSHSVIEKGQTVTLRCDPISGHDNLYWYRRVMGKEIKFLLHFVKESKQDESGMPNNRFLAERTGGTYSTLKVQPAELEDSGVYFCASSQGGRYSYEQYFGPGTRLTVT.

This chain connects TRBV7-5 to TRBJ2-1; TRBD1 is the table's D call, not checked against the DNA. TRBV7-5 is given as a pseudogene. This CDR3 has 16 amino acids. The CDR3: CARSLARDSPYNEQFF. CDR3 DNA: TGTGCCAGAAGCTTAGCCCGGGACAGCCCCTACAATGAGCAGTTCTTC.

Within the sample, this clone is medium-sized. The chain carries TRBV28 and TRBJ1-5; tentatively, D is TRBD1 (5 bases). V was shortened by 6 bases and J by 6 bases, with 18 bases between the two germline ends. This CDR3 has 15 amino acids. Germline assignment: CDR1 MDHEN and CDR2 SYDVKM. CDR3 coding DNA: TGTGCCAGCAGGTCAGGGAGTGGGGCGTTTCAGCCCCAGCATTTT. It is translated as CASRSGSGAFQPQHF.

By its share, this clone is medium-sized. The chain links TRBV10-3 to TRBJ2-7; 13 nucleotides agree with TRBD2. The CDR3 sequence is 15 residues long. Germline loops: CDR1 ENHRY, CDR2 SYGVKD. J was trimmed by 6 bases and V by 2 bases; bases with no gene match: 4. Here the CDR3 reads CAISEGLAGEGEQYF. As DNA, the CDR3 is TGTGCCATCAGTGAGGGACTAGCGGGAGAGGGCGAGCAGTACTTC.

This rearrangement joins TRBV7-2 to TRBJ1-2, with a possible D match to TRBD1 (6 bases). In germline, CDR1 is SGHTA, CDR2 FQGNSA. CDR3 length: 19 amino acids. V was pared by 2 bases and J by 4 bases, with 26 bases between. The CDR3 sequence: CASSLSNSQGPMRIYGYTF. For the CDR3, the DNA is TGTGCCAGCAGCTTATCCAATTCCCAGGGGCCGATGAGGATCTATGGCTACACCTTC.

A few counts support this clone. V and J are TRBV5-8 and TRBJ2-3, with 14 bases fitting TRBD2. Germline V gene lookup returns CDR1 SGHTS and CDR2 YDEGEE. CDR3 size: 16 residues. V gave up 4 bases and J gave up 6 bases; unmatched junction bases: 7. This chain's CDR3 is CASSPGLAGVVDTQYF. The CDR3 coding sequence is TGTGCCAGCAGCCCGGGACTAGCGGGAGTGGTGGATACGCAGTATTTT.

The rearrangement links TRBV5-1 to TRBJ1-2, with 8 bases identical to TRBD1. This CDR3 contains 14 residues. Germline V gene lookup returns CDR1 SGHRS and CDR2 YFSETQ. Trimming at V came to 4 bases and at J to 8 bases, leaving 10 bases not matched to a gene. The CDR3 here is CASSPTGGGVGYTF. Here the CDR3 DNA reads TGCGCCAGCAGCCCCACAGGGGGAGGGGTCGGCTACACCTTC.

The table lists this clone with a few counts. The V gene is TRBV2, the J gene TRBJ2-4, with 12 bases identical to TRBD2. The germline V gene encodes CDR1 SNHLY and CDR2 FYNNEI. The CDR3 is 21 residues long. V was pared by 6 bases and J by 0 bases, with 18 bases of the junction left unmatched. CDR3 bases: TGTGCCAGCAGCGATCTCCAGACTAGCGGGGGCATCCTGCTAGCCAAAAACATTCAGTACTTC. This gives the protein CASSDLQTSGGILLAKNIQYF.

This clone counts as medium-sized. As DNA, the CDR3 is TGTGCCACAGGACGTGGGGGATCTAATGAAAAACTGTTTTTT. Translated: CATGRGGSNEKLFF. This chain joins TRBV28 and TRBJ1-4; D is perhaps TRBD1 (5 bases). This CDR3 spans 14 amino acids. V was cut by 10 bases and J by 3 bases, with 15 bases left in between. Germline values: CDR1 MDHEN, CDR2 SYDVKM.

The chain couples TRBV5-1 to TRBJ2-3; 11 bases are shared with TRBD2. Germline values: CDR1 SGHRS, CDR2 YFSETQ. Losses at the gene ends were 4 bases for V and 2 bases for J; bases not matched to a gene: 6. The CDR3 runs to 16 residues. CDR3 amino acids: CASSQGTSGVTDTQYF. The CDR3 nucleotides are TGCGCCAGCAGCCAGGGGACTAGCGGCGTCACAGATACGCAGTATTTT. Filled out from reference TRBV5-1 and TRBJ2-3, the complete variable domain reads KAGVTQTPRYLIKTRGQQVTLSCSPISGHRSVSWYQQTPGQGLQFLFEYFSETQRNKGNFPGRFSGRQFSNSRSEMNVSTLELGDSALYLCASSQGTSGVTDTQYFGPGTRLTVL.

There are a few counts of this clone. V and J are TRBV19 and TRBJ2-1; D might be TRBD1 (5 bases). V lost 6 bases and J 2 bases, leaving 11 bases between the germline ends. The CDR3 loop spans 14 amino acids. Looked up from germline, CDR1 is LNHDA and CDR2 is SQIVND (reference sequence). CDR3 region: CASSPQGAYNEQFF. The DNA of the CDR3 is TGTGCCAGTAGCCCCCAAGGGGCCTACAATGAGCAGTTCTTC. The full variable domain, its missing parts supplied by reference TRBV19 and TRBJ2-1, is DGGITQSPKYLFRKEGQNVTLSCEQNLNHDAMYWYRQDPGQGLRLIYYSQIVNDFQKGDIAEGYSVSREKKESFPLTVTSAQKNPTAFYLCASSPQGAYNEQFFGPGTRLTVL.

The CDR3 DNA reads as TGTGCCAGCAGTTCGGGACGGAGCTCCTACAATGAGCAGTTCTTC. It translates to CASSSGRSSYNEQFF. The chain links TRBV5-4 to TRBJ2-1; D may correspond to TRBD1 or TRBD2 (5 bases each). Trimming cost V 5 bases and J 0 bases, with 12 bases left between them. The CDR3 has 15 residues. CDR1 and CDR2 from the germline V gene are SGHNT and YYREEE (reference sequence). Full variable domain (remainder filled in from reference TRBV5-4 and TRBJ2-1): ETGVTQSPTHLIKTRGQQVTLRCSSQSGHNTVSWYQQALGQGPQFIFQYYREEENGRGNFPPRFSGLQFPNYSSELNVNALELDDSALYLCASSSGRSSYNEQFFGPGTRLTVL.

The V gene is TRBV9, the J gene TRBJ2-5; 9 bases agree with TRBD1. J gave up 5 bases and V 3 bases, and 8 bases lay outside the gene matches. The CDR3 length is 15 residues. Germline assignment: CDR1 SGDLS and CDR2 YYNGEE. The CDR3 is CASSAGTGRGETQYF. The CDR3 nucleotides are TGTGCCAGCAGCGCGGGGACAGGGCGTGGTGAGACCCAGTACTTC. Full variable domain (rest looked up from reference TRBV9 and TRBJ2-5): DSGVTQTPKHLITATGQRVTLRCSPRSGDLSVYWYQQSLDQGLQFLIQYYNGEERAKGNILERFSAQQFPDLHSELNLSSLELGDSALYFCASSAGTGRGETQYFGPGTRLLVL.

By sample share, this clone is medium-sized. The chain has TRBV7-8 and TRBJ2-1; D might be TRBD2 (6 bases). CDR1 is SGHVS, CDR2 FQNEAQ, per germline. The ends were cut back, 9 bases at V and 7 bases at J, with 13 bases in the middle. CDR3 length equals 12 residues. DNA for the CDR3: TGTGCCAGTTGGAGGGCCGGGAATGAGCAGTTCTTC. Protein: CASWRAGNEQFF.

This chain links TRBV5-1 with TRBJ1-4, with D hard to call. The CDR3 spans 14 residues. Trimming removed 0 bases from V and 4 bases from J, with 7 bases in between. Germline V CDR1 and CDR2: SGHRS, YFSETQ. The CDR3 loop reads CASSLVGVNEKLFF. In nucleotides, the CDR3 is TGCGCCAGCAGCTTGGTCGGGGTTAATGAAAAACTGTTTTTT.